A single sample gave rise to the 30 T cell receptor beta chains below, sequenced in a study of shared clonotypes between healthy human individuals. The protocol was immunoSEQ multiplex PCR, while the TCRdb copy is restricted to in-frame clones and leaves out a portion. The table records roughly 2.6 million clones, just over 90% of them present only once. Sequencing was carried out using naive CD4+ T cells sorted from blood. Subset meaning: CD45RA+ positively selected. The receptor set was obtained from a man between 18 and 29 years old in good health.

This CDR3 reads CASTPRAGGTEAFF. CDR3 nucleotide sequence: TGTGCCAGCACCCCCCGGGCAGGGGGGACTGAAGCTTTCTTT. The chain recombines TRBV6-6 with TRBJ1-1, with 7 positions matching TRBD1. This CDR3 spans 14 amino acids. With 7 bases clipped from V and 5 bases from J, the junction kept 10 bases outside the gene matches. Germline V gene lookup returns CDR1 MNHNY and CDR2 SVGAGI (reference sequence).

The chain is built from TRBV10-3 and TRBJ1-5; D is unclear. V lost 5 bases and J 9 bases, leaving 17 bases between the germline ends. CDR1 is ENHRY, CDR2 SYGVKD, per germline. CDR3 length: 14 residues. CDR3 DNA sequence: TGTGCCATCAGTCCCGCCGAACCCCCGGGGCCCCAGCATTTT. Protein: CAISPAEPPGPQHF.

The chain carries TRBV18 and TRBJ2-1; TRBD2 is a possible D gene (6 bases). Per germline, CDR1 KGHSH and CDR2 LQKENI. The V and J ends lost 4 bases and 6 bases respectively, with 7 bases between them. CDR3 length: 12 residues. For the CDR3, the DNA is TGTGCCAGCTCACTGACTAGCAATGAGCAGTTCTTC. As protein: CASSLTSNEQFF.

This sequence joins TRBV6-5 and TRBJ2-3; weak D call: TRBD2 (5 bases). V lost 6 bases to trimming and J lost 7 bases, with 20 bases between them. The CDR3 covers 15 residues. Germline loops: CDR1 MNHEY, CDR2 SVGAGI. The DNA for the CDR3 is TGTGCCAGCAGATCTTCGGGATTAGACATTAATACGCAGTATTTT. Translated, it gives CASRSSGLDINTQYF.

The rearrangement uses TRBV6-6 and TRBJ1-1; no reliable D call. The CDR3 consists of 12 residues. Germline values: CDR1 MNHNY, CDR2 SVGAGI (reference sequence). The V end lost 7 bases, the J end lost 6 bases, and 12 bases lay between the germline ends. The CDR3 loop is CASNTPGPEAFF. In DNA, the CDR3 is TGTGCCAGCAACACCCCGGGCCCTGAAGCTTTCTTT.

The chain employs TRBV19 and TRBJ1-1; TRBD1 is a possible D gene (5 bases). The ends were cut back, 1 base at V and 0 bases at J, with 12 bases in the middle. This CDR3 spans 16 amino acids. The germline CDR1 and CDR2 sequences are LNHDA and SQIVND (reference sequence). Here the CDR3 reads CASSIGDGILNTEAFF. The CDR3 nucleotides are TGTGCCAGTAGTATAGGGGACGGTATTTTGAACACTGAAGCTTTCTTT. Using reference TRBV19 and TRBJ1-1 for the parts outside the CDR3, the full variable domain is DGGITQSPKYLFRKEGQNVTLSCEQNLNHDAMYWYRQDPGQGLRLIYYSQIVNDFQKGDIAEGYSVSREKKESFPLTVTSAQKNPTAFYLCASSIGDGILNTEAFFGQGTRLTVV.

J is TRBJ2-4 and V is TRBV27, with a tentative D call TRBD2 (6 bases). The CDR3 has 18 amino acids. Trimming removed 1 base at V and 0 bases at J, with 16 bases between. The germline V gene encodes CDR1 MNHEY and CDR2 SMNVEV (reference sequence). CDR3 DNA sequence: TGTGCCAGCAGTTTATACGGAGGAGGGACCATAGCCAAAAACATTCAGTACTTC. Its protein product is CASSLYGGGTIAKNIQYF.

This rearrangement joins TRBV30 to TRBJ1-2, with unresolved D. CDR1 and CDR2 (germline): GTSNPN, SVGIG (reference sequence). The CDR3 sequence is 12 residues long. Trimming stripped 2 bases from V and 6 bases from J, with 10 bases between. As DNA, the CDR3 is TGTGCCTGGAGTCCCACCTCAGATGGCTACACCTTC. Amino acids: CAWSPTSDGYTF.

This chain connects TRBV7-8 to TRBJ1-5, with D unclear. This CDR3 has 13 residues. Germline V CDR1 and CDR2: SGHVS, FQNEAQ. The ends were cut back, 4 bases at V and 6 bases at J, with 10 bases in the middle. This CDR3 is CASSSQSGQPQHF. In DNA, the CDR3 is TGTGCCAGCAGCTCACAGTCCGGTCAGCCCCAGCATTTT.

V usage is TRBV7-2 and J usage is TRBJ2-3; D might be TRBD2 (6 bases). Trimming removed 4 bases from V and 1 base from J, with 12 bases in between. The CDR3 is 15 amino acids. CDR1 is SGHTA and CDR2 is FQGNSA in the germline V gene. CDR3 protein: CASSSRDLGTDTQYF. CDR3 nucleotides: TGTGCCAGCAGCTCCCGGGACTTGGGCACAGATACGCAGTATTTT.

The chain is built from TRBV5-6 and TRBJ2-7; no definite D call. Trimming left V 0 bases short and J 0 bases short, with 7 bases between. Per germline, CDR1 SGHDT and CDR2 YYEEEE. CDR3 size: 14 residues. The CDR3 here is CASSLVTVSYEQYF. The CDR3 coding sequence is TGTGCCAGCAGCTTGGTGACGGTCTCCTACGAGCAGTACTTC.

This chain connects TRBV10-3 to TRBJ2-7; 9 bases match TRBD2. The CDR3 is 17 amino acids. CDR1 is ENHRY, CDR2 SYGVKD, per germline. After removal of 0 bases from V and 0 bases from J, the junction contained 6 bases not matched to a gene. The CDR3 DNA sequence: TGTGCCATCAGTGAGTCGAAAACACTAGCGGGCTCCTACGAGCAGTACTTC. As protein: CAISESKTLAGSYEQYF.

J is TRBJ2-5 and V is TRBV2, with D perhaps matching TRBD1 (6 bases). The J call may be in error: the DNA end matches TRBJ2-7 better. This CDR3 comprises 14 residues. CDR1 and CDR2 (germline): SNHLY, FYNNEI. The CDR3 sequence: CASRTGGSSYEQYF. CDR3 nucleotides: TGTGCCAGCAGGACAGGCGGGTCCTCCTACGAGCAGTACTTC.

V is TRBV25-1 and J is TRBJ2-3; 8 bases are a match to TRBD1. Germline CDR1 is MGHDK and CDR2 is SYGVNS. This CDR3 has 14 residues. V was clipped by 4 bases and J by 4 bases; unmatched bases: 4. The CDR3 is CASSGSGGPDTQYF. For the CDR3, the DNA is TGTGCCAGCAGTGGGTCAGGGGGCCCAGATACGCAGTATTTT.

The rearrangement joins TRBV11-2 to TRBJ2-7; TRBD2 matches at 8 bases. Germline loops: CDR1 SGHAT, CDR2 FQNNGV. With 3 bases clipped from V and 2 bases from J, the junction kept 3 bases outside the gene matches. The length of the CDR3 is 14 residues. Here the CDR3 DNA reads TGTGCCAGCAGCTTTGCGGGAGGCCCCTACGAGCAGTACTTC. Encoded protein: CASSFAGGPYEQYF. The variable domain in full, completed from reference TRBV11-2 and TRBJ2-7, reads EAGVAQSPRYKIIEKRQSVAFWCNPISGHATLYWYQQILGQGPKLLIQFQNNGVVDDSQLPKDRFSAERLKGVDSTLKIQPAKLEDSAVYLCASSFAGGPYEQYFGPGTRLTVT.

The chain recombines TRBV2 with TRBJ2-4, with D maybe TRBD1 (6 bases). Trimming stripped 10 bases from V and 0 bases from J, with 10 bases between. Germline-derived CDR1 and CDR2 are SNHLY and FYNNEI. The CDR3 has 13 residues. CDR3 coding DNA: TGTGCCAAAGAGGGGGTAGCCAAAAACATTCAGTACTTC. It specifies CAKEGVAKNIQYF.

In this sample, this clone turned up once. The CDR3 coding sequence is TGTGCCAGCAGTACTAGGGCGGCTGGGGCCAACGTCCTGACTTTC. This translates into CASSTRAAGANVLTF. This chain joins TRBV6-5 and TRBJ2-6; weak D call: TRBD2 (5 bases). Looked up from germline, CDR1 is MNHEY and CDR2 is SVGAGI. Trimming removed 5 bases at V and 2 bases at J, with 10 bases between. The CDR3 runs to 15 residues.

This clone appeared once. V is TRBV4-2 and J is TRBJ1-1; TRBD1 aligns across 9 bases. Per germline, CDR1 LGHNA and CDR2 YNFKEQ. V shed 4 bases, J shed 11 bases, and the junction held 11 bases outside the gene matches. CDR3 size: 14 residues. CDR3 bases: TGTGCCAGCAGCCCGATGGATGGGACAGGGCATGCTTTCTTT. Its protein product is CASSPMDGTGHAFF.

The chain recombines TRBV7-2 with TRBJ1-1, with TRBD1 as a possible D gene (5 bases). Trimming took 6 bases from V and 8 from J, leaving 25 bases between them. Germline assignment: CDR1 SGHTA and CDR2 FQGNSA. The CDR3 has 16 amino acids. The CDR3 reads CASRILSSIGAGEAFF. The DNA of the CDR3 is TGTGCCAGCAGAATCCTCTCCTCGATTGGGGCAGGGGAAGCTTTCTTT. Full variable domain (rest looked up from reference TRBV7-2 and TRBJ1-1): GAGVSQSPSNKVTEKGKDVELRCDPISGHTALYWYRQSLGQGLEFLIYFQGNSAPDKSGLPSDRFSAERTGGSVSTLTIQRTQQEDSAVYLCASRILSSIGAGEAFFGQGTRLTVV.

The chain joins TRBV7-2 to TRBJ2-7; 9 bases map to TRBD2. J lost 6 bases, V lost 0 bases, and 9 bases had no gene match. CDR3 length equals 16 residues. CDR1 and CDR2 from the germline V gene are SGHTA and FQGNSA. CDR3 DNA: TGTGCCAGCAGCTTAGCGCCTAGCGGGGTAACGGGCGAGCAGTACTTC. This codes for CASSLAPSGVTGEQYF.

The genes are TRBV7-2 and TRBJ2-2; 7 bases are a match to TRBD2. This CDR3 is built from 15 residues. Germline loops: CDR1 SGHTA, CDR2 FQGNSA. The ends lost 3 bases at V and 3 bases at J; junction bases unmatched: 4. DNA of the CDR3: TGTGCCAGCAGCTTGACTAGCACGTACACCGGGGAGCTGTTTTTT. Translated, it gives CASSLTSTYTGELFF. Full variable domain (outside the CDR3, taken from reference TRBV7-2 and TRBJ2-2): GAGVSQSPSNKVTEKGKDVELRCDPISGHTALYWYRQSLGQGLEFLIYFQGNSAPDKSGLPSDRFSAERTGGSVSTLTIQRTQQEDSAVYLCASSLTSTYTGELFFGEGSRLTVL.

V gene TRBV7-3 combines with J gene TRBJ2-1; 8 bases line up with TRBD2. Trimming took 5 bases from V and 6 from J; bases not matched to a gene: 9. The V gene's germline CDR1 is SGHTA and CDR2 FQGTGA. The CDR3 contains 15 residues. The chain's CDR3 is CASSLTLGRGNEQFF. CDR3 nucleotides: TGTGCCAGCAGCCTGACACTCGGGAGGGGCAATGAGCAGTTCTTC.

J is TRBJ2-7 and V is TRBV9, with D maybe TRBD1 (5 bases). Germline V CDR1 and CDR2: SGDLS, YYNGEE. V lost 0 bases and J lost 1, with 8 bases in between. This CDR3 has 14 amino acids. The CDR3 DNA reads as TGTGCCAGCAGCGTAGCGGACACATCCTACGAGCAGTACTTC. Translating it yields CASSVADTSYEQYF.

The CDR3, as DNA: TGTGCCACCGATCAACAGGGTATGGTGGATTCACCCCTCCACTTT. It yields the protein CATDQQGMVDSPLHF. The V gene is TRBV10-3, the J gene TRBJ1-6; perhaps TRBD1 as D (6 bases). Trimming cost V 10 bases and J 8 bases, with 21 bases left between them. CDR1 and CDR2 from the germline V gene are ENHRY and SYGVKD. The CDR3 extends over 15 amino acids.

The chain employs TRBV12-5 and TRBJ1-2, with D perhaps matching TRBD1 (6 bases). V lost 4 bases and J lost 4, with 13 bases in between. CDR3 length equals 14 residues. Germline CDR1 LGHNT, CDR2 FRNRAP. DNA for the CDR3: TGTGCTAGTGGTTGGGGGGGCTCTGTCTATGGCTACACCTTC. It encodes CASGWGGSVYGYTF.

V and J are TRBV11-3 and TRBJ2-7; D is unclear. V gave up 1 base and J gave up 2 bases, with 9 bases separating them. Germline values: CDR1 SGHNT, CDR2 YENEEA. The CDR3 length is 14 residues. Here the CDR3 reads CASSLGSMPYEQYF. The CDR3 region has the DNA TGTGCCAGCAGCTTAGGAAGCATGCCCTACGAGCAGTACTTC.

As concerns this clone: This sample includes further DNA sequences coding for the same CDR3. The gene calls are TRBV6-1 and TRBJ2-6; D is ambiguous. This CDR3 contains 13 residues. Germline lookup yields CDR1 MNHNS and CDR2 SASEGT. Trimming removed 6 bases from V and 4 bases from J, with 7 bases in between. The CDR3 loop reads CASRVPGANVLTF. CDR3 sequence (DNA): TGTGCCAGCAGGGTTCCAGGGGCCAACGTCCTGACTTTC.

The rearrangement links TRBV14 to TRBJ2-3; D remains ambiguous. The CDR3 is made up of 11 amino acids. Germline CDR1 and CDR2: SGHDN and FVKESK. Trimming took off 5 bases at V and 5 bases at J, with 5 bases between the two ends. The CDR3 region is CASSTRDTQYF. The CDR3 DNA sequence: TGTGCCAGCAGCACCCGAGATACGCAGTATTTT.

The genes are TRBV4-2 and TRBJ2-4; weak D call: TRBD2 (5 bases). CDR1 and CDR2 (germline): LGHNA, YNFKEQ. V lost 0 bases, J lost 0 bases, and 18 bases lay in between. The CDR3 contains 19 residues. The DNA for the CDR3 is TGTGCCAGCAGCCAAGAAGTCCCGCCGGGAAACCTAGCCAAAAACATTCAGTACTTC. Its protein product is CASSQEVPPGNLAKNIQYF.

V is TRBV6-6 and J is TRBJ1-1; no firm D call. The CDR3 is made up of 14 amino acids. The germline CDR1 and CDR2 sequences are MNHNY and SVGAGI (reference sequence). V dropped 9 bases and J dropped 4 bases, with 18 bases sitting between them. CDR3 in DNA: TGTGCCAGTAATCTTCCACGGGATTTCACTGAAGCTTTCTTT. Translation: CASNLPRDFTEAFF.